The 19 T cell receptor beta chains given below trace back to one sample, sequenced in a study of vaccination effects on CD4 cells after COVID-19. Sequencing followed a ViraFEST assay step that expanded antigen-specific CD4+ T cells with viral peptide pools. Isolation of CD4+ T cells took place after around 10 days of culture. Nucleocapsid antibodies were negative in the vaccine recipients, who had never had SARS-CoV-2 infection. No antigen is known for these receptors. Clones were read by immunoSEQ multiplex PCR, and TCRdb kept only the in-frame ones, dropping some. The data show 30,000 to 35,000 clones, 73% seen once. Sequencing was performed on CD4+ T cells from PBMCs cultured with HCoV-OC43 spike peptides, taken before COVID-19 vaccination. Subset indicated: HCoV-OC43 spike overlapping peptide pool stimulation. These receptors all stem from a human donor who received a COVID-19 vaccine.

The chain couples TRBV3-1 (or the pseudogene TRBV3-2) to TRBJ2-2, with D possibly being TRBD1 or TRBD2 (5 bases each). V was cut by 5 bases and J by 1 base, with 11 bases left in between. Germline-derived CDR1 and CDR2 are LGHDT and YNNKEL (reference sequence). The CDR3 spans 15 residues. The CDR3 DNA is TGTGCCAGCAGCGCTTGGGACCAGAACACCGGGGAGCTGTTTTTT. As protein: CASSAWDQNTGELFF.

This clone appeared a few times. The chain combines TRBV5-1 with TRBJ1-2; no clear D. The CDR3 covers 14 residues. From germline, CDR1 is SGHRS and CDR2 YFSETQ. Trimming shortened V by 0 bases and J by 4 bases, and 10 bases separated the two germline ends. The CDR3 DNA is TGCGCCAGCAGCTTGGCCCTCGGGCCCTATGGCTACACCTTC. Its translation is CASSLALGPYGYTF.

The CDR3 sequence is CASSWARDAEAFF. The DNA for the CDR3 is TGTGCCAGCAGCTGGGCCCGGGACGCTGAAGCTTTCTTT. The chain uses TRBV7-2 and TRBJ1-1, with D perhaps matching TRBD1 (5 bases). In germline, CDR1 is SGHTA, CDR2 FQGNSA. The V and J ends lost 4 bases and 6 bases respectively, with 12 bases between them. CDR3 length: 13 residues.

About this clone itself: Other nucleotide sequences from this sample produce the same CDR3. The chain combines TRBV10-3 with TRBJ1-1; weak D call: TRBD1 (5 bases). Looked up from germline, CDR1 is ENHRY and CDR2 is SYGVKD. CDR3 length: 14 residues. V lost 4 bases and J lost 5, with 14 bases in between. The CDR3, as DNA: TGTGCCATCAGTGGAACTACCGGGGGGACTGAAGCTTTCTTT. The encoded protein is CAISGTTGGTEAFF.

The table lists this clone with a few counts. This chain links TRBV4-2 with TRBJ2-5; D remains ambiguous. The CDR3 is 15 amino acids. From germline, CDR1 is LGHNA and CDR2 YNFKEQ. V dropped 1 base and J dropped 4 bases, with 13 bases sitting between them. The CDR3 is CASSQVVGPGETQYF. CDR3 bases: TGTGCCAGCAGCCAAGTGGTGGGCCCAGGAGAGACCCAGTACTTC.

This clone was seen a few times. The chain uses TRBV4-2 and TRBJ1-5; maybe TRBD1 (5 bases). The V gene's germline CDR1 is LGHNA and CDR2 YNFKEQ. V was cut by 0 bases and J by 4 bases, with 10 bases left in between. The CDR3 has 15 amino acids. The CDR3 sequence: CASSQEGTPNQPQHF. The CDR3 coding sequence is TGTGCCAGCAGCCAAGAAGGGACCCCAAATCAGCCCCAGCATTTT.

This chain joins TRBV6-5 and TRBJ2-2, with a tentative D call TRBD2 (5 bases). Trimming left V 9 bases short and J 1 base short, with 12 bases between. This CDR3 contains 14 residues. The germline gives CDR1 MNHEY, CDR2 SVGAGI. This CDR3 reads CASTGLRNTGELFF. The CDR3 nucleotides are TGTGCCAGTACGGGGTTACGGAACACCGGGGAGCTGTTTTTT.

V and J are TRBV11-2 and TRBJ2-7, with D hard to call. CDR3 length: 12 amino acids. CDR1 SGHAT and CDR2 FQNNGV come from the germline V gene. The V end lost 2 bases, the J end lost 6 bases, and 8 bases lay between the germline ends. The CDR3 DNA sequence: TGTGCCAGCAGCTTAACTGGCGCCGAGCAGTACTTC. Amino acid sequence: CASSLTGAEQYF. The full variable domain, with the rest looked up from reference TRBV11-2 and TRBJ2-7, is EAGVAQSPRYKIIEKRQSVAFWCNPISGHATLYWYQQILGQGPKLLIQFQNNGVVDDSQLPKDRFSAERLKGVDSTLKIQPAKLEDSAVYLCASSLTGAEQYFGPGTRLTVT.

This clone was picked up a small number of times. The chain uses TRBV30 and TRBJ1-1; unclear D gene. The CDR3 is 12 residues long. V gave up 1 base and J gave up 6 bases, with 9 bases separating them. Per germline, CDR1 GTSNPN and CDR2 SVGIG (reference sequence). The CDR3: CAWSALGPEAFF. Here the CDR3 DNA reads TGTGCCTGGAGTGCGCTAGGGCCTGAAGCTTTCTTT.

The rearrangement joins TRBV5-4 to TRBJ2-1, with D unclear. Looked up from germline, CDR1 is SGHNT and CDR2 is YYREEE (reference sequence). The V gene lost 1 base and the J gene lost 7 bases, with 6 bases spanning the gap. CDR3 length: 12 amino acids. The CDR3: CASSLRLNEQFF. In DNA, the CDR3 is TGTGCCAGCAGCTTGCGGCTTAATGAGCAGTTCTTC. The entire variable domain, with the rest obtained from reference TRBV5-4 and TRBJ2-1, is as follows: ETGVTQSPTHLIKTRGQQVTLRCSSQSGHNTVSWYQQALGQGPQFIFQYYREEENGRGNFPPRFSGLQFPNYSSELNVNALELDDSALYLCASSLRLNEQFFGPGTRLTVL.

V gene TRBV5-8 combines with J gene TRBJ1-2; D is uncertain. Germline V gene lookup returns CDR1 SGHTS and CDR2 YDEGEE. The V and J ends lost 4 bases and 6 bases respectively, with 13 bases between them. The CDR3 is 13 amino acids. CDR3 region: CASSPDRTNGYTF. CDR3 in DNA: TGTGCCAGCAGCCCGGACCGGACCAATGGCTACACCTTC.

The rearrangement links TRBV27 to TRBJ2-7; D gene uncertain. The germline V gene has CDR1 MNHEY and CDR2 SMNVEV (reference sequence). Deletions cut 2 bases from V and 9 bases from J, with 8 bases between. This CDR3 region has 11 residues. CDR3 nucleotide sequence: TGTGCCAGCAGTTTAGGGCAGACGCAGTACTTC. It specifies CASSLGQTQYF.

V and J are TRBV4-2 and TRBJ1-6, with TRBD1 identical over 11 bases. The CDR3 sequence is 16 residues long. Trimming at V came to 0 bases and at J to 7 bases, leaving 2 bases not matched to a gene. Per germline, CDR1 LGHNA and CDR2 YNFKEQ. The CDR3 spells CASSQEGQGGNSPLHF. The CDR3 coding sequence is TGTGCCAGCAGCCAAGAGGGACAGGGGGGGAATTCACCCCTCCACTTT.

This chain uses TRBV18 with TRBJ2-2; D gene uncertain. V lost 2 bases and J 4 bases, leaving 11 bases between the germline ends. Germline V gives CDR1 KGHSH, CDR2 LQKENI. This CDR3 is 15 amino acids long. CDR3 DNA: TGTGCCAGCTCACCAAGGGATGGGTCCACCGGGGAGCTGTTTTTT. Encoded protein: CASSPRDGSTGELFF.

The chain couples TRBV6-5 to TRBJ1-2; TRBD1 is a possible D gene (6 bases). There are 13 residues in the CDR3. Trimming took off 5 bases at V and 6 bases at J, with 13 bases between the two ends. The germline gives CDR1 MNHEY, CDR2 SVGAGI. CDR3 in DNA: TGTGCCAGCAGTCCCTCAAACAGGGATGGCTACACCTTC. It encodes CASSPSNRDGYTF.

CDR3 region: CASSQAGGWMKAFF. The CDR3 DNA reads as TGTGCCAGCAGCCAAGCGGGGGGCTGGATGAAAGCTTTCTTT. The rearrangement links TRBV3-1 (or the pseudogene TRBV3-2) to TRBJ1-1, with a tentative D call TRBD1 (6 bases). The germline V gene has CDR1 LGHDT and CDR2 YNNKEL (reference sequence). CDR3 length: 14 amino acids. V lost 1 base to trimming and J lost 9 bases, with 15 bases between them.

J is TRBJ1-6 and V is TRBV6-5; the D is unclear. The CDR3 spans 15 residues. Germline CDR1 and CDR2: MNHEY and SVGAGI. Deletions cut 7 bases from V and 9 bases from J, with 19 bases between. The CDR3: CASTTTQRVGSPLHF. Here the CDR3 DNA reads TGTGCCAGCACCACTACTCAAAGGGTCGGTTCACCCCTCCACTTT.

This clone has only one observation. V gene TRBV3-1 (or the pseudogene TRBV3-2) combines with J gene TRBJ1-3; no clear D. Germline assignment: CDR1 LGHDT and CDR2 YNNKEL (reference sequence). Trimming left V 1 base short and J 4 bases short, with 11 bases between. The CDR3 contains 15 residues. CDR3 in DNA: TGTGCCAGCAGCCAAGTTCAGGTTGTCGGAAACACCATATATTTT. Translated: CASSQVQVVGNTIYF.

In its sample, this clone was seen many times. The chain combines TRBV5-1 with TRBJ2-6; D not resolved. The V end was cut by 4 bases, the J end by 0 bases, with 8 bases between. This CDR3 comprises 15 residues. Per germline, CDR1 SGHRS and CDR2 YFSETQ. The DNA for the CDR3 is TGCGCCAGCAGCGACTCGCGCTCTGGGGCCAACGTCCTGACTTTC. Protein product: CASSDSRSGANVLTF.